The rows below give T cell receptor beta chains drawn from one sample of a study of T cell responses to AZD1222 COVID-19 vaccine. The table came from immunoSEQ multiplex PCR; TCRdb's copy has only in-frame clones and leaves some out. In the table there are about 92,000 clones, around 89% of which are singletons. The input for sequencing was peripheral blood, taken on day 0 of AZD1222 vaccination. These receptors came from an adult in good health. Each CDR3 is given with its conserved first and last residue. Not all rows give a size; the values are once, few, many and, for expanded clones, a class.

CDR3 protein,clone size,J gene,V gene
CASSLGTGYEQYF,-,TRBJ2-7,TRBV11-3
CASSVSSNEQFF,-,TRBJ2-1,TRBV11-2
CASSDYKQRAGEAFF,-,TRBJ1-1,TRBV6-5
CASSSPSSYNSPLHF,-,TRBJ1-6,TRBV28
CASSLDTNYGYTF,-,TRBJ1-2,TRBV5-4
CASSPADRVGNGYTF,-,TRBJ1-2,TRBV28
CASSLGGQGNNSPLHF,-,TRBJ1-6,TRBV5-1
CASSVGAFGGGRNEQFF,-,TRBJ2-1,TRBV9
CASSGPGFSPNEQYF,once,TRBJ2-7,TRBV28
CAISVIDSGELFF,few,TRBJ2-2,TRBV10-3
CASSPGGDSNQPQHF,once,TRBJ1-5,TRBV7-9
CASGLVRGGAGVGELFF,-,TRBJ2-2,TRBV12-5
CAWSEGQGAGDTQYF,-,TRBJ2-3,TRBV30
CASSPMTGNEAFF,-,TRBJ1-1,TRBV2
CAITPSGGSYEQYF,-,TRBJ2-7,TRBV10-3
CASSRRWGQGADGYTF,-,TRBJ1-2,TRBV28
CASSFNEKLFF,-,TRBJ1-4,TRBV12-3/TRBV12-4
CASSQDIGQGVTEAFF,-,TRBJ1-1,TRBV4-3
CASSYFGGPDTGELFF,-,TRBJ2-2,TRBV7-6
CAWSVRRGAVNEQYF,-,TRBJ2-7,TRBV30
CASSPDNSDGYTF,-,TRBJ1-2,TRBV13
CASSEAGGSSYNSPLHF,-,TRBJ1-6,TRBV6-1
CSVVQGARSEAFF,-,TRBJ1-1,TRBV29-1
CASSIPQHTDTQYF,-,TRBJ2-3,TRBV19
CASSWGLDQPQHF,-,TRBJ1-5,TRBV12-3/TRBV12-4
CASSLGGTGSYEQYF,-,TRBJ2-7,TRBV13
CAGRRDSYNEQFF,-,TRBJ2-1,TRBV6-5
CASSSLNEAFF,-,TRBJ1-1,TRBV10-2
CASSLEGSGEVPDTQYF,-,TRBJ2-3,TRBV5-1
CASSEGQYSNQPQHF,-,TRBJ1-5,TRBV9
CASSLLQGGPLYEQYF,-,TRBJ2-7,TRBV7-9
CAWSVTAGELFF,once,TRBJ2-2,TRBV30
CASSLLPGVGNTGELFF,once,TRBJ2-2,TRBV9
CSTRGGAGEAFF,-,TRBJ1-1,TRBV29-1
CASSLLWDSKNIQYF,-,TRBJ2-4,TRBV7-8
CAISGHMGGAGTEAFF,-,TRBJ1-1,TRBV10-3
CASSRDTNYGYTF,-,TRBJ1-2,TRBV7-8
CASSEGASGGTDTQYF,-,TRBJ2-3,TRBV7-9
CASSQTSTLYNEQFF,-,TRBJ2-1,TRBV5-1
CASSLIMTGPMGYTF,-,TRBJ1-2,TRBV5-6